This TCR beta chain was recovered during a study of vaccination and CD4 T cells after COVID-19. Study-level information: Each individual in the study obtained two doses of BNT162b2 or mRNA-1273 vaccine.

Indicated treatment: roughly 11-day PBMC culture with coronavirus spike peptide pools or control peptides (ViraFEST assay). V lost 4 bases, J lost 4 bases, and 3 bases stayed unmatched. Germline V lookup: CDR1 SNHLY, CDR2 FYNNEI. The CDR3 spans 14 residues. With the Oncomine TCR Beta short-read assay, DNA from cultured CD4+ T cells was sequenced. TCRdb processed the PCR reads anew with MiXCR; each CDR3 protein has one entry. The sample lists about 18,000 distinct CDR3 sequences, roughly 56% occurring once. As to this clonotype: Its antigen is not identified.

The TCR sequence derives from a human donor who had recovered from COVID-19. This specimen was CD4+ T cells from blood, cultured in vitro, taken after SARS-CoV-2 vaccination. This chain links TRBV2 with TRBJ2-5; 10 bases align to TRBD1. The CDR3, as DNA: TGTGCCAGCAGTGCCGGGACAGGGGTAGAGACCCAGTACTTC. The encoded protein is CASSAGTGVETQYF.